Each of the 3 T cell receptor beta chains below was sequenced from the same sample in a study of blood T cell repertoires in COVID-19. Produced via immunoSEQ multiplex PCR; TCRdb's table is partial and in-frame only. The sample shows about 280,000 clones, 88% of them seen only once. The sample taken for sequencing was PBMCs or T cells enriched from blood (not recorded which). These receptors all come from a woman in her twenties or thirties who had recovered from COVID-19.

V usage is TRBV29-1 and J usage is TRBJ2-1; the D gene is possibly TRBD2 (6 bases). Germline loops: CDR1 SQVTM, CDR2 ANQGSEA. This CDR3 has 12 amino acids. V lost 2 bases and J lost 12, with 14 bases in between. The CDR3 DNA reads as TGCAGCGTTGAATGGGACTTAGGAGGGCAGTTCTTC. This translates into CSVEWDLGGQFF.

V is TRBV11-2 and J is TRBJ2-5; TRBD2 matches 7 bases. The CDR3 covers 17 residues. Germline assignment: CDR1 SGHAT and CDR2 FQNNGV. V trimming: 3 bases; J trimming: 5 bases; junction bases outside the gene matches: 15. This chain's CDR3 is CASSLASALGGRETQYF. DNA of the CDR3: TGTGCCAGCAGCTTGGCCTCCGCTTTGGGAGGGCGGGAGACCCAGTACTTC.

The J gene is TRBJ2-2, the V gene TRBV7-2; the match to TRBD2 covers 13 bases. The germline gives CDR1 SGHTA, CDR2 FQGNSA. The CDR3 is made up of 13 amino acids. V dropped 9 bases and J dropped 5; count of bases not matched to a gene: 0. DNA of the CDR3: TGTGCCAGGGGACTAGCGGGAACCGGGGAGCTGTTTTTT. It is translated as CARGLAGTGELFF.